Listed below are T cell receptor beta chains from one sample, sequenced in a study of T cells in Graves' hyperthyroidism and ophthalmopathy. Using its own MiXCR run on the multiplex PCR reads, TCRdb lists one record per CDR3 protein. The data show roughly 500,000 distinct CDR3 sequences, 46% seen once. Specimen: peripheral blood or thyroid tissue (not recorded which). These receptor sequences come from an adult woman with Graves' disease, either hyperthyroidism or ophthalmopathy (not recorded which). Each CDR3 is given with its conserved first and last residue. D genes are given only for firm matches. Expanded clones get a size class; other rows say once, few or many, or leave the size out.

clone size,J gene,D gene,V gene,CDR3 protein,CDR3 DNA
many,TRBJ1-2,NA,TRBV6-5,CASRPKPRIYGYTF,TGTGCCAGCAGACCGAAGCCTCGTATCTATGGCTACACCTTC
few,TRBJ2-7,NA,TRBV7-9,CASSFGPNNEQYF,TGTGCCAGCAGTTTTGGGCCTAATAACGAGCAGTACTTC
many,TRBJ1-2,NA,TRBV29-1,CSADDGIYGYTF,TGCAGCGCCGACGACGGAATCTATGGCTACACCTTC
NA,TRBJ2-7,NA,TRBV29-1,CSVAGYEQYF,TGCAGCGTCGCCGGGTACGAGCAGTACTTC
many,TRBJ2-2,NA,TRBV6-5,CASSYQRTGELFF,TGTGCCAGCAGTTACCAGCGCACCGGGGAGCTGTTTTTT
NA,TRBJ1-3,NA,TRBV15,CATSGGVSSGNTIYF,TGTGCCACTAGCGGGGGGGTCAGCTCTGGAAACACCATATATTTT
many,TRBJ2-7,TRBD1,TRBV20-1,CSARGGRYEQYF,TGCAGTGCCAGAGGGGGCAGATACGAGCAGTACTTC
few,TRBJ1-2,NA,TRBV29-1,CSVGPVGRGDGYTF,TGCAGCGTTGGTCCCGTGGGCAGGGGAGATGGCTACACCTTC
few,TRBJ1-2,TRBD1,TRBV18,CASSPGTGNDYGYTF,TGTGCCAGCTCACCCGGGACAGGGAACGACTATGGCTACACCTTC
many,TRBJ1-1,NA,TRBV7-9,CASSFGHRNTEAFF,TGTGCCAGCAGCTTTGGGCACAGGAACACTGAAGCTTTCTTT
NA,TRBJ1-3,NA,TRBV2,CASSESTLGGTIYF,TGTGCCAGCAGTGAATCAACATTAGGTGGCACCATATATTTT
NA,TRBJ2-7,NA,TRBV28,CASSQGDEQYF,TGTGCCAGCAGTCAGGGAGACGAGCAGTACTTC
many,TRBJ1-1,NA,TRBV7-9,CASSLGRNRDNTEAFF,TGTGCCAGCAGCTTAGGAAGGAACAGGGACAACACTGAAGCTTTCTTT
NA,TRBJ1-5,NA,TRBV10-3,CAISDGTIEQPQHF,TGTGCCATCAGTGATGGGACAATCGAACAGCCCCAGCATTTT
NA,TRBJ2-5,TRBD1,TRBV7-8,CASSADRGQETQYF,TGTGCCAGCAGCGCGGACAGGGGGCAAGAGACCCAGTACTTC
few,TRBJ2-7,NA,TRBV7-8,CASSNLRDRDLYEQYF,TGTGCCAGCAGCAACCTCCGGGATCGCGACCTATACGAGCAGTACTTC
NA,TRBJ2-5,TRBD2,TRBV5-1,CASSPGGLAGGPYQETQYF,TGCGCCAGCAGCCCTGGGGGACTAGCGGGAGGACCGTACCAAGAGACCCAGTACTTC
once,TRBJ2-4,NA,TRBV7-3,CASSRWTRGNIQYF,TGTGCCAGCAGCCGATGGACTAGGGGGAACATTCAGTACTTC
NA,TRBJ1-1,NA,TRBV7-2,CASSRSQGYTEAFF,TGTGCCAGCAGCAGATCCCAGGGGTACACTGAAGCTTTCTTC
NA,TRBJ1-2,NA,TRBV10-3,CAISESSGGTTIGYTF,TGTGCCATCAGTGAGTCCAGCGGGGGGACGACTATTGGCTACACCTTC
few,TRBJ1-1,NA,TRBV14,CASSQAFF,TGTGCCAGCAGCCAAGCTTTCTTT
many,TRBJ2-5,NA,TRBV25-1,CASSEPLEKETQYF,TGTGCCAGCAGTGAACCCCTAGAGAAAGAGACCCAGTACTTC
NA,TRBJ1-1,NA,TRBV7-2,CASSLRGGEAFF,TGTGCCAGCAGCTTGAGGGGTGGTGAAGCTTTCTTT
few,TRBJ1-5,NA,TRBV12-3/TRBV12-4,CASQKGGGNQPQHF,TGTGCCAGCCAAAAAGGGGGGGGCAATCAGCCCCAGCATTTT
NA,TRBJ2-7,NA,TRBV9,CASTNAYEQYF,TGTGCCAGCACGAACGCATACGAGCAGTACTTC
NA,TRBJ2-7,TRBD2,TRBV5-1,CASGSSGRDYEQYF,TGCGCCAGCGGATCAAGCGGGAGGGACTACGAGCAGTACTTC
once,TRBJ2-5,TRBD2,TRBV20-1,CSAFTGGETQYF,TGCAGTGCTTTCACGGGGGGGGAGACCCAGTACTTC
few,TRBJ2-7,TRBD1,TRBV25-1,CASSRGGTGADEQYF,TGTGCCAGCAGCCGGGGGGGGACAGGGGCCGACGAGCAGTACTTC
NA,TRBJ1-6,NA,TRBV2,CASRAEGGQINSPLHF,TGTGCCAGCAGAGCAGAGGGAGGGCAGATAAATTCACCCCTCCACTTT
many,TRBJ1-2,NA,TRBV20-1,CSASLPYGYTF,TGCAGTGCTAGTTTGCCCTATGGCTACACCTTC
NA,TRBJ1-5,NA,TRBV7-9,CASSFRQASNQPQHF,TGTGCCAGCAGTTTCCGACAGGCGAGCAATCAGCCCCAGCATTTT